The present T cell receptor (beta chain) was sequenced within a study of blood T cell repertoires in COVID-19. Assay: immunoSEQ multiplex PCR; the TCRdb copy retains only in-frame clones and omits some. The data show 210,000 or so clones, around 83% seen once. Germline CDR1 reads KGHSH; CDR2 reads LQKENI. The CDR3 contains 14 residues. V dropped 5 bases and J dropped 6; count of bases not matched to a gene: 7. The sample holds a few counts of this clone. This receptor was identified in a man aged 50-59 years with active or convalescent COVID-19. The sequenced sample was peripheral blood. V is TRBV18 and J is TRBJ1-2; 9 bases fit TRBD1. CDR3 bases: TGTGCCAGCTCATCAACAGGGGGCGCAAATGGCTACACCTTC. Encoded protein: CASSSTGGANGYTF.